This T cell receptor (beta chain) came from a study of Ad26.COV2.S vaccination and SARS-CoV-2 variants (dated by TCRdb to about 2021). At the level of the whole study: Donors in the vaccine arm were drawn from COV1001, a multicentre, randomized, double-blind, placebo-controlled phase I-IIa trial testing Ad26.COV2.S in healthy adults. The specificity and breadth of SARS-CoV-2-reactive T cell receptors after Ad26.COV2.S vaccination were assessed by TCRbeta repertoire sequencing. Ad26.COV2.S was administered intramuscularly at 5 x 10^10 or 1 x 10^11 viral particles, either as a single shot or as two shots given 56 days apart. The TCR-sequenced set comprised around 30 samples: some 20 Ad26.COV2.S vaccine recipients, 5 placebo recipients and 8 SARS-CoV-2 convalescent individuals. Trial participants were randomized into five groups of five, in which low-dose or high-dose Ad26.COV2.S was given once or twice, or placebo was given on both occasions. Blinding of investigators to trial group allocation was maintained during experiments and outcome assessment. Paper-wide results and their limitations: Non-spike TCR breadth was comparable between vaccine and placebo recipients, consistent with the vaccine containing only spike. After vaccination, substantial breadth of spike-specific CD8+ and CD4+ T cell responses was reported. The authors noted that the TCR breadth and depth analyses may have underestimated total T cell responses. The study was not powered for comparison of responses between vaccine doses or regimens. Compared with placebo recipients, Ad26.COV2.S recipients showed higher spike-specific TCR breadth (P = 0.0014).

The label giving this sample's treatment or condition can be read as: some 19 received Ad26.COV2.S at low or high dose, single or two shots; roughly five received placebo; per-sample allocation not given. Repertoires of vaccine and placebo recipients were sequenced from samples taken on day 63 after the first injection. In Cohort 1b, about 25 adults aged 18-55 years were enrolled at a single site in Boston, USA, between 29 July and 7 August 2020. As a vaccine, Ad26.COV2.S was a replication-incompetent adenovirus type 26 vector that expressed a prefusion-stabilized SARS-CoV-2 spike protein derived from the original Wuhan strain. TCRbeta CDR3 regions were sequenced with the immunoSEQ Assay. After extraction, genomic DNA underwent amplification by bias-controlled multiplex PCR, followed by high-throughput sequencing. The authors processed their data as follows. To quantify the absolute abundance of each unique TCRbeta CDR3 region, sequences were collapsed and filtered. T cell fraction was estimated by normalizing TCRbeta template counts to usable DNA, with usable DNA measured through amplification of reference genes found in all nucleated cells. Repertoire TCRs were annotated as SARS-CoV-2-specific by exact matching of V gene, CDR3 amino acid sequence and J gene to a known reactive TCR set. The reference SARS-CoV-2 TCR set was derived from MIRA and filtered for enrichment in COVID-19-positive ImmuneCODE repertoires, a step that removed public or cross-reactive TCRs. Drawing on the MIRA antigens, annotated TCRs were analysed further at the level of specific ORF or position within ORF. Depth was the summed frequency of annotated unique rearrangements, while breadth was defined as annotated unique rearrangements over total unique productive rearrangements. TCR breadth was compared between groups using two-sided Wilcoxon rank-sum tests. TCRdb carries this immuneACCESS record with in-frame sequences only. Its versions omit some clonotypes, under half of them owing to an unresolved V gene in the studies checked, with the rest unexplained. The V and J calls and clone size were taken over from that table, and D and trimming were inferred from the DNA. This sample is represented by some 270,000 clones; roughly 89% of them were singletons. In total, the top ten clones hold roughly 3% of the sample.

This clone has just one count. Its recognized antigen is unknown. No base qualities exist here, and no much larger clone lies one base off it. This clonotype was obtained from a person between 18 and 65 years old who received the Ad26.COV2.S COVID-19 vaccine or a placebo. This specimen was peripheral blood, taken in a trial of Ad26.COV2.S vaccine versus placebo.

The DNA sequence is TGTGCCAGCAGCCCAGCTCCGTGGAGGGCAACACATGAAAAACTGTTTTTT. It translates to CASSPAPWRATHEKLFF. Recombination joined TRBV4-2 with TRBJ1-4; no confident D gene assignment can be made. The germline V gene supplies CDR1 LGHNA and CDR2 YNFKEQ. V is cut by 4 bases and J by 6 bases, and the space between the germline ends is 21 bases. The CDR3, from cysteine to phenylalanine, totals 17 residues. The read is trimmed to its CDR3 DNA, 51 bases read in frame from base 1.